The next 2 T cell receptor beta chains were all read from a single sample in a study of T cells in Graves' hyperthyroidism and ophthalmopathy. Authors of the study amplified TCR beta CDR3 regions from RNA transcripts. First-round RT-PCR targeting the TCR CDR3 was performed with the HTBI primer set. TCRdb called the multiplex PCR reads again in MiXCR, with one record for every CDR3 protein. This table holds about 350,000 distinct CDR3 sequences, nearly 15% found once. The source material was blood. These receptor sequences come from a woman aged 60 to 75 with Graves' ophthalmopathy.

The CDR3 DNA reads TGTGCCAGCAGAAAGACAGTAATGGAGACCCAGTACTTC. Translated: CASRKTVMETQYF. The V and J genes are TRBV6-2 or TRBV6-3 and TRBJ2-5, with D perhaps matching TRBD1 (5 bases). The CDR3 extends over 13 amino acids. V was clipped by 6 bases and J by 5 bases, with 13 bases between them. The germline CDR1 and CDR2 sequences are MNHEY and SVGEGT.

This clonotype occurred once. The chain recombines TRBV7-2 with TRBJ2-1; 14 bases are a match to TRBD2. This CDR3 region has 18 residues. Germline-derived CDR1 and CDR2 are SGHTA and FQGNSA. V lost 3 bases to trimming and J lost 9 bases; unmatched junction nucleotides: 13. CDR3 sequence: CASSLGSGLAGGRAEQFF. The DNA for the CDR3 is TGTGCCAGCAGCTTGGGAAGTGGACTAGCGGGAGGAAGGGCTGAGCAGTTCTTC.